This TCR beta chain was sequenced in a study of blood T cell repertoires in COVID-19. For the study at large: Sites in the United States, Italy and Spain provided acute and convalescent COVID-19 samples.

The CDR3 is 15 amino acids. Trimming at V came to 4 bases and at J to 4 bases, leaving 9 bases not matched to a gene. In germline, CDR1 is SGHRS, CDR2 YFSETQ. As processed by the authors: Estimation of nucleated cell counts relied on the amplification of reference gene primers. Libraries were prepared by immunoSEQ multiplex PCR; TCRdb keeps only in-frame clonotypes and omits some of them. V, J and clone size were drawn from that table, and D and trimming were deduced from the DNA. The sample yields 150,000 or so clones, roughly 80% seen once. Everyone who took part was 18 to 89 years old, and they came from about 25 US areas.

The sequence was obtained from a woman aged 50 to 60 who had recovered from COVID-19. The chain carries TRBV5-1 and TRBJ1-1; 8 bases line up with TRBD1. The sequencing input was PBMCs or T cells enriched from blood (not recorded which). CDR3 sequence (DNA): TGCGCCAGCAGCGCCGGACAGGGTGGAAGCACTGAAGCTTTCTTT. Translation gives CASSAGQGGSTEAFF.